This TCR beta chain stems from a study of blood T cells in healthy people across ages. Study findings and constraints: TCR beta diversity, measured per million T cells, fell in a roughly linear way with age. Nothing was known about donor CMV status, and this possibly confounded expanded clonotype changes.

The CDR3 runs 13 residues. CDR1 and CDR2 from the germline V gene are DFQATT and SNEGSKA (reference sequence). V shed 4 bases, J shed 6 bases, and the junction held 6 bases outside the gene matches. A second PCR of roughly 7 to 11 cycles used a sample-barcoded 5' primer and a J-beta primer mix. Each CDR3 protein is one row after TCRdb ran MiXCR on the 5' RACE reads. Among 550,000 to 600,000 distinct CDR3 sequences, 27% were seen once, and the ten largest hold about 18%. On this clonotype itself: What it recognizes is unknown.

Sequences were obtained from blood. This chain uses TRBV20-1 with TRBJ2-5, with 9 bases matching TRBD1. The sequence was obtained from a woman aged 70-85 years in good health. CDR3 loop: CSAISGTGKTQYF. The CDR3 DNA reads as TGCAGTGCTATCTCCGGGACAGGGAAGACCCAGTACTTC.